What follows is one T cell receptor (beta chain) and its context. Germline V gene sequence: CDR1 SGHVS, CDR2 FQNEAQ. V shed 1 base, J shed 2 bases, and the junction held 15 bases outside the gene matches. This CDR3 has 20 amino acids. This entry comes from a study of blood T cell repertoires in COVID-19. Study background: Italy, Spain and the United States were the sources of the convalescent and acute COVID-19 samples. T cells, B-cell-depleted T cells, or PBMCs provided the cDNA or gDNA that served as material.

In the study's own analysis: How many nucleated cells were present was estimated from reference gene primer amplification. Repertoires were generated with immunoSEQ multiplex PCR, while TCRdb's copy carries only in-frame clones and drops some. V and J calls and clone size are as listed in that table; D and trimming were resolved from the DNA. This table holds approximately 150,000 clones, approximately 80% found once. The rearrangement uses TRBV7-8 and TRBJ2-3, with TRBD1 matching 10 bases. The sequence came from a man aged 65 to 79 who had recovered from COVID-19. Sequences were obtained from peripheral blood. The CDR3 loop reads CASSLDISGTGAKNTDTQYF. CDR3 nucleotides: TGTGCCAGCAGCTTAGATATTTCCGGGACAGGGGCCAAAAACACAGATACGCAGTATTTT.